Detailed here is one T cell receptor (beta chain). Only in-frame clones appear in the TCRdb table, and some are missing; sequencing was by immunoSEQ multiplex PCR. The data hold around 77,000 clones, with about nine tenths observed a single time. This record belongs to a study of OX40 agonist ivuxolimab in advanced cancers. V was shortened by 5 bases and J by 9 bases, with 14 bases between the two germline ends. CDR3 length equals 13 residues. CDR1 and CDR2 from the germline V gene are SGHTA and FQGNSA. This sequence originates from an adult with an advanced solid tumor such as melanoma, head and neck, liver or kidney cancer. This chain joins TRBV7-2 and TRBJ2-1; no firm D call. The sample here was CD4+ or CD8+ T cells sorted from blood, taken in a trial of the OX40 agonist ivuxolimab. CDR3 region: CASSPEREVEQFF. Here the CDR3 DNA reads TGTGCCAGCAGCCCAGAGCGAGAGGTTGAGCAGTTCTTC.